Shown below are 21 T cell receptor beta chains from a single sample sequenced in a study of CDR3 diversity in severe acne. TCRdb redid the calling of the PCR reads with MiXCR, one entry per CDR3 protein. The table lists 79,000 or so distinct CDR3 sequences, under 55% of them singletons. The material sequenced was blood. Receptor source: a male donor with severe acne vulgaris.

V and J are TRBV20-1 and TRBJ1-4; D gene ambiguous. The CDR3 runs to 15 residues. Germline CDR1 DFQATT, CDR2 SNEGSKA (reference sequence). The V and J ends lost 0 bases and 3 bases respectively, with 11 bases between them. The CDR3 sequence is CSARDPGSANEKLFF. CDR3 DNA: TGCAGTGCTAGAGATCCCGGTTCGGCTAATGAAAAACTGTTTTTT.

The chain recombines TRBV11-1 with TRBJ2-3; D is possibly TRBD2 (6 bases). This CDR3 is 13 amino acids long. V lost 3 bases, J lost 3 bases, and 7 bases lay in between. Germline V lookup: CDR1 SGHAT, CDR2 FQDESV (reference sequence). In nucleotides, the CDR3 is TGTGCCAGCAGCTTGGGGAGGACAGATACGCAGTATTTT. It specifies CASSLGRTDTQYF.

This chain joins TRBV29-1 and TRBJ2-7; TRBD1 might be the D (5 bases). V was shortened by 0 bases and J by 7 bases, with 10 bases between the two germline ends. The CDR3 is made up of 12 amino acids. Germline CDR1 reads SQVTM; CDR2 reads ANQGSEA. CDR3 loop: CSVEDRAWEQYF. For the CDR3, the DNA is TGCAGCGTTGAAGACAGGGCTTGGGAGCAGTACTTC.

A few counts support this clonotype. The CDR3 DNA is TGTGCCAGCAGTTTAAAAGGAAATTATCAGCCCCAGCATTTT. Translated, it gives CASSLKGNYQPQHF. The chain carries TRBV28 and TRBJ1-5; D remains unclear. This CDR3 has 14 residues. The germline V gene has CDR1 MDHEN and CDR2 SYDVKM. The V and J ends lost 2 bases and 5 bases respectively, with 10 bases between them.

For this clonotype: Compared with germline, one end of the junction differs, possibly owing to a read error. The chain couples TRBV7-9 to TRBJ2-5; D is perhaps TRBD2 (5 bases). The CDR3 is made up of 16 amino acids. Germline CDR1 SEHNR, CDR2 FQNEAQ (reference sequence). The DNA of the CDR3 is TGTGCTAGCAGCTCGGAGGTCCTGGGCTTCGGAGAGACCCAGTACTTC. Encoded protein: CASSSEVLGFGETQYF.

This clonotype was counted ten times or more. The chain links TRBV7-2 to TRBJ1-1; D gene ambiguous. Trimming shortened V by 2 bases and J by 10 bases, and 17 bases separated the two germline ends. Germline V gives CDR1 SGHTA, CDR2 FQGNSA. CDR3 length: 14 residues. The CDR3 region is CASSLLSGSRGAFF. The CDR3 bases are TGTGCCAGCAGCTTACTCTCAGGATCTCGAGGAGCTTTCTTT. The full variable domain, in which reference TRBV7-2 and TRBJ1-1 provide the parts outside the CDR3, is GAGVSQSPSNKVTEKGKDVELRCDPISGHTALYWYRQSLGQGLEFLIYFQGNSAPDKSGLPSDRFSAERTGGSVSTLTIQRTQQEDSAVYLCASSLLSGSRGAFFGQGTRLTVV.

The chain uses TRBV20-1 and TRBJ2-5; 12 positions agree with TRBD1. The CDR3 consists of 16 residues. Germline V CDR1 and CDR2: DFQATT, SNEGSKA (reference sequence). The V gene end was trimmed by 4 bases and the J gene end by 5 bases; junction bases not matched to a gene: 11. CDR3 in amino acids: CSATSTGQGAPETQYF. In DNA form, the CDR3 reads TGCAGTGCTACCTCTACGGGACAGGGGGCTCCGGAGACCCAGTACTTC.

The chain has TRBV5-6 and TRBJ2-7; D is perhaps TRBD2 (5 bases). Looked up from germline, CDR1 is SGHDT and CDR2 is YYEEEE. V gave up 0 bases and J gave up 3 bases, with 10 bases separating them. This CDR3 spans 14 amino acids. The CDR3 DNA is TGTGCCAGCAGCTTGGCCAACCGGGGCTACGAGCAGTACTTC. It yields the protein CASSLANRGYEQYF.

The chain combines TRBV5-5 with TRBJ2-2; D call uncertain. Germline V gene lookup returns CDR1 SGHKS and CDR2 YYEKEE (reference sequence). V was shortened by 1 base and J by 1 base, with 8 bases between the two germline ends. The CDR3 spans 15 residues. The CDR3 reads CASSLFAVNTGELFF. The CDR3 nucleotides are TGTGCCAGCAGCTTGTTCGCGGTGAACACCGGGGAGCTGTTTTTT.

The chain uses TRBV5-1 and TRBJ1-2, with D perhaps matching TRBD1 (5 bases). The germline gives CDR1 SGHRS, CDR2 YFSETQ. This CDR3 contains 13 residues. V lost 4 bases and J lost 6, with 13 bases in between. The CDR3 DNA reads TGCGCCAGCAGCCCAGGGCCCAGGGATGGCTACACCTTC. This translates into CASSPGPRDGYTF.

This clonotype came up many times. V gene TRBV7-3 combines with J gene TRBJ1-1; D is uncertain. CDR1 and CDR2 from the germline V gene are SGHTA and FQGTGA. Deletions cut 2 bases from V and 2 bases from J, with 6 bases between. The CDR3 totals 13 residues. The CDR3, as DNA: TGTGCCAGCAGCTTATCAGCAAACACTGAAGCTTTCTTT. Translated: CASSLSANTEAFF.

On this clonotype: The CDR3 ends on some other residue instead of the conserved phenylalanine or tryptophan, so this is likely a read error. It is unclear where the CDR3 begins or ends on the DNA, so no DNA is shown, and the CDR3 is as TCRdb lists it. The chain carries TRBV20-1 and TRBJ2-2. Looked up from germline, CDR1 is DFQATT and CDR2 is SNEGSKA (reference sequence). The CDR3 sequence runs 8 residues, both termini included. This CDR3 is CSARGAIE.

The chain combines TRBV7-9 with TRBJ1-2; weak D call: TRBD1 (5 bases). The CDR3 consists of 15 residues. In germline, CDR1 is SEHNR, CDR2 FQNEAQ (reference sequence). The V end was cut by 7 bases, the J end by 5 bases, with 20 bases between. CDR3 loop: CASTNGTGPSYGYTF. The CDR3 DNA reads as TGTGCCAGCACCAATGGGACGGGACCGTCTTATGGCTACACCTTC.

The chain is built from TRBV6-1 and TRBJ2-5; 7 bases line up with TRBD1. The CDR3 length is 15 residues. Germline V gene sequence: CDR1 MNHNS, CDR2 SASEGT. V gave up 7 bases and J gave up 5 bases; unmatched junction bases: 13. Written as DNA, the CDR3 is TGTGCCAGCAACCTGGCAGGGGGAGCGTTGGAGACCCAGTACTTC. It specifies CASNLAGGALETQYF.

This clonotype is deemed medium-sized. The chain uses TRBV19 and TRBJ2-5; 8 positions match TRBD1. J gave up 4 bases and V 6 bases, and 4 bases lay outside the gene matches. The germline CDR1 and CDR2 sequences are LNHDA and SQIVND (reference sequence). The CDR3 contains 13 residues. CDR3 region: CASRIQGGETQYF. In DNA form, the CDR3 reads TGTGCCAGTAGGATACAGGGGGGAGAGACCCAGTACTTC.

This clonotype was seen ten or more times. CDR3 sequence: CASSYGTSGSLNSQFF. The CDR3, as DNA: TGTGCCAGCAGTTATGGGACTAGCGGGAGTCTTAATAGCCAGTTCTTC. The genes are TRBV6-5 and TRBJ2-1; TRBD2 matches 14 bases. Germline lookup yields CDR1 MNHEY and CDR2 SVGAGI. This CDR3 region has 16 residues. Trimming cost V 3 bases and J 13 bases; bases outside gene matches: 11.

This clonotype occurred many times. The J gene is TRBJ2-7, the V gene TRBV5-6; D remains unclear. The germline V gene encodes CDR1 SGHDT and CDR2 YYEEEE. This CDR3 is built from 13 residues. The ends were cut back, 2 bases at V and 3 bases at J, with 9 bases in the middle. The CDR3 region is CASSLWWDYEQYF. Written as DNA, the CDR3 is TGTGCCAGCAGCTTATGGTGGGACTACGAGCAGTACTTC.

This clonotype was seen more than once but under ten times. The junction and the germline gene differ at one end; a read error may be behind it. The chain uses TRBV6-5 and TRBJ2-1; TRBD1 is a possible D gene (6 bases). CDR1 is MNHEY, CDR2 SVGAGI, per germline. The CDR3 sequence is 9 residues long. The CDR3 DNA reads TGTGCCAGCAGCTGGGGCAGGGGCTTC. It encodes CASSWGRGF.

This clonotype showed up just a few times. The genes are TRBV4-2 and TRBJ2-7, with TRBD2 identical over 10 bases. Per germline, CDR1 LGHNA and CDR2 YNFKEQ. The CDR3 runs 15 residues. V lost 1 base to trimming and J lost 3 bases; unmatched junction nucleotides: 3. In DNA, the CDR3 is TGTGCCAGCAGCCAAGGGACTAGCGGACACTACGAGCAGTACTTC. It encodes CASSQGTSGHYEQYF.

The J gene is TRBJ1-1, the V gene TRBV3-1, with 9 bases aligning to TRBD1. Germline V CDR1 and CDR2: LGHDT, YNNKEL (reference sequence). V was pared by 5 bases and J by 4 bases, with 5 bases of the junction left unmatched. The CDR3 has 14 residues. CDR3 nucleotide sequence: TGTGCCAGCAGCTTACGACAGGGGGGCACTGAAGCTTTCTTT. It encodes CASSLRQGGTEAFF.

The chain carries TRBV15 and TRBJ1-2, with 8 bases aligning to TRBD1. Germline CDR1 LNHNV, CDR2 YYDKDF (reference sequence). The CDR3 consists of 16 residues. V was clipped by 3 bases and J by 5 bases; unmatched bases: 11. For the CDR3, the DNA is TGTGCCACCAGCAGCCACCTTGACAGGGGAAGTTATGGCTACACCTTC. The encoded protein is CATSSHLDRGSYGYTF.